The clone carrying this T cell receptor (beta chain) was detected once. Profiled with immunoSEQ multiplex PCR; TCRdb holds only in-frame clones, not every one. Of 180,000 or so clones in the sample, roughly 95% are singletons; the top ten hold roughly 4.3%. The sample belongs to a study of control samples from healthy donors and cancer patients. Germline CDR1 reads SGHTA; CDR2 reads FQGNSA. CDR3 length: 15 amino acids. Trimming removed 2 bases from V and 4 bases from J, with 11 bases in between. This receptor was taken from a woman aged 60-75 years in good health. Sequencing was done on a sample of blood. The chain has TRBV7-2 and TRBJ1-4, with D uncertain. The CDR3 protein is CASSLIADRNEKLFF. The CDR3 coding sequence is TGTGCCAGCAGCTTAATTGCAGATCGTAATGAAAAACTGTTTTTT.